Included here is one TCR beta chain sequence, with context. Some clones are missing from TCRdb's copy, which holds only in-frame ones; the method was immunoSEQ multiplex PCR. The sample lists over 400,000 clones; roughly nine tenths were seen once. This CDR3 is built from 12 residues. The ends were cut back, 6 bases at V and 7 bases at J, with 10 bases in the middle. The sample originates from a study of blood T cell repertoires in COVID-19. Those who participated ranged in age from roughly 18 to 89 years and resided in approximately 23 US areas. The chain couples TRBV12-3 or TRBV12-4 to TRBJ1-5; D is undetermined. The specimen sequenced was PBMCs or T cells enriched from blood (not recorded which). The TCR originated in an older woman who had recovered from COVID-19. This chain's CDR3 is CASSQHQQPQHF. The CDR3 nucleotides are TGTGCCAGCAGCCAACATCAACAGCCCCAGCATTTT.